This T cell receptor (beta chain) originates from a study of T cell clusters in autoimmune cytopenias. General study results and limits: TRB repertoire shifts in secondary cytopenia and chronic lymphocytic leukemia mostly reflected lymphoma, not autoimmunity. Exclusive TRB clusters were about 2.9-fold more numerous in healthy donors than in active autoimmune hepatitis.

As to this clonotype: The antigen is not known.

There are 12 residues in the CDR3. CDR1 and CDR2 (germline): DFQATT, SNEGSKA (reference sequence). TRB was amplified by touch-down multiplex PCR, primer pools A and B combined. Using the multiplex PCR reads, TCRdb records one entry per CDR3 protein without DNA. This sample's table has just over 6,000 distinct CDR3 sequences. TRB amplification used approximately 250 ng of peripheral blood genomic DNA. Another study also made use of these data, one on T cell repertoires in aging, cancer and after chemotherapy.

The sample comprised peripheral blood. This clonotype was obtained from a human donor in good health. The chain links TRBV20-1 to TRBJ1-1; TCRdb's D gene call, TRBD1, goes unchecked for lack of DNA. The chain's CDR3 is CNVNREETEAFF.